The 10 T cell receptor beta chains below were found in one sample sequenced in a study of robustness of blood B and T cell sequencing. cDNA was made with a 5' template-switch oligo adding a universal priming site. Each cDNA molecule was tagged by a 12-nucleotide random UMI. Each CDR3 protein gets one entry after TCRdb re-called the PCR reads with MiXCR. The sample gives roughly 1,700 distinct CDR3 sequences, around 58% of which show up once; about 39% is in the top ten. The template for TCR beta quantification was mRNA, not genomic DNA. Sequenced input: peripheral blood. Receptors were obtained from a human donor in good health.

This clonotype was picked up a small number of times. The chain joins TRBV15 to TRBJ2-7, with D perhaps matching TRBD1 (5 bases). The CDR3 is made up of 13 amino acids. Trimming took off 0 bases at V and 10 bases at J, with 13 bases between the two ends. Per the germline V gene, CDR1 is LNHNV and CDR2 is YYDKDF (reference sequence). The CDR3, as DNA: TGTGCCACCAGCAGAGATTTTACAGACAGACAGTACTTC. It encodes CATSRDFTDRQYF.

V usage is TRBV5-1 and J usage is TRBJ2-1, with 9 bases aligning to TRBD1. This CDR3 spans 17 amino acids. J was trimmed by 4 bases and V by 0 bases; bases with no gene match: 8. Per the germline V gene, CDR1 is SGHRS and CDR2 is YFSETQ. This CDR3 reads CASSLEGQGASYNEQFF. The CDR3 nucleotides read TGCGCCAGCAGCTTGGAGGGACAGGGTGCGAGTTACAATGAGCAGTTCTTC.

This rearrangement joins TRBV5-5 to TRBJ1-6, with D possibly TRBD1 on 6 matching bases. Trimming stripped 0 bases from V and 10 bases from J, with 8 bases between. This CDR3 is built from 13 residues. CDR1 and CDR2 from the germline V gene are SGHKS and YYEKEE (reference sequence). The CDR3 sequence: CASSLDRESPLHF. The CDR3 nucleotides are TGTGCCAGCAGCTTGGACAGGGAATCACCCCTCCACTTT. The full variable domain, with the rest looked up from reference TRBV5-5 and TRBJ1-6, is DAGVTQSPTHLIKTRGQQVTLRCSPISGHKSVSWYQQVLGQGPQFIFQYYEKEERGRGNFPDRFSARQFPNYSSELNVNALLLGDSALYLCASSLDRESPLHFGNGTRLTVT.

The gene calls are TRBV12-3 or TRBV12-4 and TRBJ1-2; TRBD1 might be the D (6 bases). Trimming pared 6 bases from V and 5 bases from J, leaving 10 bases between. The CDR3 covers 12 residues. The CDR3 DNA is TGTGCCAGCAGACGACAGGCGTATGGCTACACCTTC. This sequence encodes CASRRQAYGYTF.

The rearrangement uses TRBV15 and TRBJ1-1; 7 bases align to TRBD1. The CDR3 covers 15 residues. The trim removed 0 bases at V and 6 bases at J, leaving 7 bases unmatched. Germline V gene sequence: CDR1 LNHNV, CDR2 YYDKDF (reference sequence). The CDR3 bases are TGTGCCACCAGCAGAGATTTGGAGGGGGCCTCTGAAGCTTTCTTT. It yields the protein CATSRDLEGASEAFF.

This clonotype was seen only a few times. The chain has TRBV19 and TRBJ2-2; D is ambiguous. The CDR3 has 12 residues. Trimming stripped 1 base from V and 7 bases from J, with 4 bases between. The germline V gene has CDR1 LNHDA and CDR2 SQIVND (reference sequence). In nucleotides, the CDR3 is TGTGCCAGTAGTATAGTCAGCGGGGAGCTGTTTTTT. Its translation: CASSIVSGELFF. The full variable domain, its missing parts supplied by reference TRBV19 and TRBJ2-2, is DGGITQSPKYLFRKEGQNVTLSCEQNLNHDAMYWYRQDPGQGLRLIYYSQIVNDFQKGDIAEGYSVSREKKESFPLTVTSAQKNPTAFYLCASSIVSGELFFGEGSRLTVL.

This sequence joins TRBV30 and TRBJ1-1; D remains unclear. Germline CDR1 is GTSNPN and CDR2 is SVGIG (reference sequence). This CDR3 contains 12 residues. The V end lost 3 bases, the J end lost 1 base, and 6 bases lay between the germline ends. The CDR3 loop reads CAWRGPNTEAFF. CDR3 DNA sequence: TGTGCCTGGAGGGGCCCGAACACTGAAGCTTTCTTT.

By share, this clonotype counts as large (0.1 to 1%). The chain has TRBV5-1 and TRBJ2-3; D not resolved. The CDR3 covers 14 residues. With 0 bases removed from V and 0 bases from J, the gap between germline ends came to 5 bases. Germline CDR1 SGHRS, CDR2 YFSETQ. The CDR3 loop is CASSLELSTDTQYF. The CDR3 nucleotides are TGCGCCAGCAGCTTGGAGCTAAGCACAGATACGCAGTATTTT.

This sequence joins TRBV5-5 and TRBJ1-5, with D tentatively TRBD1 (5 bases). Germline values: CDR1 SGHKS, CDR2 YYEKEE (reference sequence). V lost 2 bases, J lost 5 bases, and 11 bases lay in between. The CDR3 is 14 amino acids. The CDR3 bases are TGTGCCAGCAGCTTTGGCGGGGCCGATCAGCCCCAGCATTTT. Amino acids: CASSFGGADQPQHF.

This clonotype was found a few times. V and J are TRBV5-6 and TRBJ2-3; no clear D. Trimming took 9 bases from V and 0 from J, leaving 17 bases between them. This CDR3 comprises 15 residues. Germline loops: CDR1 SGHDT, CDR2 YYEEEE. CDR3: CATESLEDSTDTQYF. Written as DNA, the CDR3 is TGTGCCACCGAAAGTCTGGAAGATAGCACAGATACGCAGTATTTT.